This T cell receptor beta chain was documented in a study of identical twins. This clonotype was seen at least ten times. The germline V gene has CDR1 LGHDT and CDR2 YNNKEL (reference sequence). The CDR3 is 17 amino acids. With 4 bases removed from V and 1 base from J, the gap between germline ends came to 16 bases. TCRdb called the 5' RACE reads again in MiXCR, with one record for every CDR3 protein. This sample carries nearly 650,000 distinct CDR3 sequences, 7.1% of them seen once, and the ten largest clones take 1.6%. In addition, the sample was reused for a study of yellow fever vaccine responses in identical twins.

The chain carries TRBV3-1 and TRBJ2-2; TRBD2 might be the D (6 bases). The specimen was PBMCs. The TCR comes from a woman aged 18-35 years in good health. CDR3 in amino acids: CASSLLAGTRNTGELFF. The CDR3 DNA reads TGTGCCAGCAGCCTCCTAGCCGGGACTCGGAACACCGGGGAGCTGTTTTTT. Full variable domain (missing parts from reference TRBV3-1 and TRBJ2-2): DTAVSQTPKYLVTQMGNDKSIKCEQNLGHDTMYWYKQDSKKFLKIMFSYNNKELIINETVPNRFSPKSPDKAHLNLHINSLELGDSAVYFCASSLLAGTRNTGELFFGEGSRLTVL.